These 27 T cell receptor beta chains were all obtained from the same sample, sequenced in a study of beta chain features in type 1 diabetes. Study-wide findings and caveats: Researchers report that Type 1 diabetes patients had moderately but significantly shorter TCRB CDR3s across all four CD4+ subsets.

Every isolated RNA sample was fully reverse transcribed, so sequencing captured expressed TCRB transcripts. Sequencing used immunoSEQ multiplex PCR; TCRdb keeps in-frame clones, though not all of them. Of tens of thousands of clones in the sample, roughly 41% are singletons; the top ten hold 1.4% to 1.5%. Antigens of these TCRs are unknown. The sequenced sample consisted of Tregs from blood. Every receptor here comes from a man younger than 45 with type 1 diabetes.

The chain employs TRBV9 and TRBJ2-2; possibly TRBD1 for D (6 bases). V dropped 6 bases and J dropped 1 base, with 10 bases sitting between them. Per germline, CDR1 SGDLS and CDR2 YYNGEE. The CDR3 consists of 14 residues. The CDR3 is CASTRTVNTGELFF. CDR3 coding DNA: TGTGCCAGCACCAGGACAGTGAACACCGGGGAGCTGTTTTTT. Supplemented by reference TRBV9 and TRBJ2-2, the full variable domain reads DSGVTQTPKHLITATGQRVTLRCSPRSGDLSVYWYQQSLDQGLQFLIQYYNGEERAKGNILERFSAQQFPDLHSELNLSSLELGDSALYFCASTRTVNTGELFFGEGSRLTVL.

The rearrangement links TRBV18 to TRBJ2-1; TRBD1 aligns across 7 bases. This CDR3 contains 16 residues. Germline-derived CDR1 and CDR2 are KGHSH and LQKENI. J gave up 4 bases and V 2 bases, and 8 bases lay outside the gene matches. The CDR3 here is CASSPNAGTAYNEQFF. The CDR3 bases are TGTGCCAGCTCACCAAACGCCGGGACAGCTTACAATGAGCAGTTCTTC.

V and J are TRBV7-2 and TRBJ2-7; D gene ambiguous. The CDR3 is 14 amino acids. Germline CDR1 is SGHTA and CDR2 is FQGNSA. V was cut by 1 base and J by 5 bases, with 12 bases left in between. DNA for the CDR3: TGTGCCAGCAGCTTAGTGGGCCAAGGTAACGAGCAGTACTTC. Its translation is CASSLVGQGNEQYF.

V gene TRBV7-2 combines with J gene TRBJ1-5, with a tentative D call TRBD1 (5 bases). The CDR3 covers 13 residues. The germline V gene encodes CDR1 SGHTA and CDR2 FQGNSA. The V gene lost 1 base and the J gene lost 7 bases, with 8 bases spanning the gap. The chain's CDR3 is CASSLGRVQPQHF. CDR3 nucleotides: TGTGCCAGCAGCTTAGGCAGGGTGCAGCCCCAGCATTTT.

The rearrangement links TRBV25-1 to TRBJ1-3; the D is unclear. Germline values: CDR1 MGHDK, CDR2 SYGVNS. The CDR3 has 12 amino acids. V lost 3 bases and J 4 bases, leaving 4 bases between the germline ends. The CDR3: CASSDRGNTIYF. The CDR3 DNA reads TGTGCCAGCAGTGATCGGGGAAACACCATATATTTT.

CDR3 bases: TGTGCCAGCAGCCGAAAACAGGGGGCAAGCTCTGGGGCCAACGTCCTGACTTTC. This encodes CASSRKQGASSGANVLTF. This chain uses TRBV7-2 with TRBJ2-6; 9 nucleotides match TRBD1. Germline CDR1 is SGHTA and CDR2 is FQGNSA. This CDR3 spans 18 amino acids. The trim removed 5 bases at V and 0 bases at J, leaving 8 bases unmatched.

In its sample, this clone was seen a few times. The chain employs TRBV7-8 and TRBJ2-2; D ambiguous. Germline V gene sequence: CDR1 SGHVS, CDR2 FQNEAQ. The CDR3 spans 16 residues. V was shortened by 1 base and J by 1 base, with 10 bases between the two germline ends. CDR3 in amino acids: CASSLGYTGNTGELFF. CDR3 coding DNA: TGTGCCAGCAGCTTAGGCTATACGGGGAACACCGGGGAGCTGTTTTTT.

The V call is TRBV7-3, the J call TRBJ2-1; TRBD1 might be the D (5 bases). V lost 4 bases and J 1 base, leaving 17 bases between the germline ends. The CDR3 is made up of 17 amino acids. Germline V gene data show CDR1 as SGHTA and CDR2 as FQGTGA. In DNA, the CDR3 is TGTGCCAGCAGCTCATGGAATGGGGCTGGATCCTACAATGAGCAGTTCTTC. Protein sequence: CASSSWNGAGSYNEQFF.

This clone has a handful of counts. In DNA, the CDR3 is TGTGCCAGCAGTTTATTATCCGGAAACACCATATATTTT. It encodes CASSLLSGNTIYF. The chain combines TRBV28 with TRBJ1-3; D gene ambiguous. The CDR3 has 13 residues. Germline V gene data show CDR1 as MDHEN and CDR2 as SYDVKM. Trimming removed 1 base at V and 4 bases at J, with 5 bases between.

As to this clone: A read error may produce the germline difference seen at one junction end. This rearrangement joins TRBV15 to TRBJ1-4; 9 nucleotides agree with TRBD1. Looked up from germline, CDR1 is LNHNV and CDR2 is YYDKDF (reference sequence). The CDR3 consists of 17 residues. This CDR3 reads CASSRVIRDRDNEKLFF. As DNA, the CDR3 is TGTGCCTCCAGCAGAGTGATCCGGGACAGGGACAATGAAAAACTGTTTTTT. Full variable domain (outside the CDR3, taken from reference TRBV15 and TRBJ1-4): DAMVIQNPRYQVTQFGKPVTLSCSQTLNHNVMYWYQQKSSQAPKLLFHYYDKDFNNEADTPDNFQSRRPNTSFCFLDIRSPGLGDTAMYLCASSRVIRDRDNEKLFFGSGTQLSVL.

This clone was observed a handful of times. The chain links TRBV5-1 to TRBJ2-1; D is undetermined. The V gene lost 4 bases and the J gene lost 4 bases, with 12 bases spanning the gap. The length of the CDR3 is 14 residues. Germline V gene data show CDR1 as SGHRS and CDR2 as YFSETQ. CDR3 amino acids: CASSLKTGYNEQFF. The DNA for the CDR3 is TGCGCCAGCAGCCTTAAGACGGGTTACAATGAGCAGTTCTTC.

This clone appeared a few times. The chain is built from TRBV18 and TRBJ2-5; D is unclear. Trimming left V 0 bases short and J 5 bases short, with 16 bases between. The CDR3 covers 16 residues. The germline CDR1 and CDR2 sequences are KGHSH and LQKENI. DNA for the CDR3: TGTGCCAGCTCACCACCTTCGTTAGCAGCGCAGGAGACCCAGTACTTC. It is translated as CASSPPSLAAQETQYF.

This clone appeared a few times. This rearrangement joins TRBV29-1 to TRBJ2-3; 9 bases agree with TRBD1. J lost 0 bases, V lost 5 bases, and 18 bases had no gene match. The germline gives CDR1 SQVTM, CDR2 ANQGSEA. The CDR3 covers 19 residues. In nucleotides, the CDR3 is TGCAGCGTTTCCTTGGTCCCGGGACAGGGTACATCGAGCACAGATACGCAGTATTTT. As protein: CSVSLVPGQGTSSTDTQYF.

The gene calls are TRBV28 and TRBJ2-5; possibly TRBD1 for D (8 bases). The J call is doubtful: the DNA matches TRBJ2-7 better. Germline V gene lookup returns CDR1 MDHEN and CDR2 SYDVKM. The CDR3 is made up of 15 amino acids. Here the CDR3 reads CASSPLQGGVIEQYF. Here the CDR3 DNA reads TGTGCCAGCAGTCCGCTACAGGGGGGGGTCATCGAGCAGTACTTC.

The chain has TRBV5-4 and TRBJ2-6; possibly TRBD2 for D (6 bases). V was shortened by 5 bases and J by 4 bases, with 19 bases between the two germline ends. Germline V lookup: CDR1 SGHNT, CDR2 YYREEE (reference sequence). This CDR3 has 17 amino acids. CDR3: CASSGGSAPSGANVLTF. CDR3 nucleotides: TGTGCCAGCAGTGGAGGGTCCGCTCCGTCAGGGGCCAACGTCCTGACTTTC.

The CDR3 bases are TGCGCCAGCCGAGGCACAAGCTCCTACGAGCAGTACTTC. It encodes CASRGTSSYEQYF. This chain joins TRBV5-1 and TRBJ2-7; D is uncertain. The CDR3 totals 13 residues. Between the trimmed V and J ends, which lost 7 bases and 0 bases, there was a span of 11 bases. Germline CDR1 and CDR2: SGHRS and YFSETQ.

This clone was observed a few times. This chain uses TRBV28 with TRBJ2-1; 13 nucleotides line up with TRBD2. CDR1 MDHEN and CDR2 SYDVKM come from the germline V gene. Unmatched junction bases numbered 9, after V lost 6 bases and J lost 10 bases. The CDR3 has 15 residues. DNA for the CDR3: TGTGCCAGCAGCCCATATACTAGCGGGAGGGCGGAGCAGTTCTTC. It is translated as CASSPYTSGRAEQFF.

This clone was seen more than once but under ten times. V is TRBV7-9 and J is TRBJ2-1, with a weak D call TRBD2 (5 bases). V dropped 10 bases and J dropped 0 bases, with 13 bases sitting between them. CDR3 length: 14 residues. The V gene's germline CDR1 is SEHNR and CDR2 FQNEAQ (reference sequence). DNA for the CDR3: TGTGCCACCTGGACTGCAAGCTCCTACAATGAGCAGTTCTTC. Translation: CATWTASSYNEQFF. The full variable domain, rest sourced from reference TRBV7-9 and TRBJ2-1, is DTGVSQNPRHKITKRGQNVTFRCDPISEHNRLYWYRQTLGQGPEFLTYFQNEAQLEKSRLLSDRFSAERPKGSFSTLEIQRTEQGDSAMYLCATWTASSYNEQFFGPGTRLTVL.

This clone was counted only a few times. This CDR3 reads CASSFSGTSGDEQYF. In DNA form, the CDR3 reads TGTGCCAGCAGCTTTTCCGGGACTAGCGGAGACGAGCAGTACTTC. The V call is TRBV11-2, the J call TRBJ2-7; TRBD2 matches 11 bases. Germline V gene data show CDR1 as SGHAT and CDR2 as FQNNGV. The CDR3 runs to 15 residues. J gave up 5 bases and V 3 bases, and 6 bases lay outside the gene matches.

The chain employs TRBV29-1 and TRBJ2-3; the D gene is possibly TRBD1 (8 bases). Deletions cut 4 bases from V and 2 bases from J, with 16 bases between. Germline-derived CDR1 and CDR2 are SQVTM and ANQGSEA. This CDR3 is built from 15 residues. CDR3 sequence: CSVVGGGQVTDTQYF. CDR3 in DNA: TGCAGCGTTGTGGGGGGGGGACAGGTCACAGATACGCAGTATTTT.

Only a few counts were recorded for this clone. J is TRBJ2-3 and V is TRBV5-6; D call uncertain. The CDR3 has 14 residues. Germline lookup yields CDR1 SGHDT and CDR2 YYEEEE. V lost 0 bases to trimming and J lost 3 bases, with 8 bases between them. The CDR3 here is CASSLDLLTDTQYF. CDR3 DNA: TGTGCCAGCAGCTTGGACCTGCTAACAGATACGCAGTATTTT.

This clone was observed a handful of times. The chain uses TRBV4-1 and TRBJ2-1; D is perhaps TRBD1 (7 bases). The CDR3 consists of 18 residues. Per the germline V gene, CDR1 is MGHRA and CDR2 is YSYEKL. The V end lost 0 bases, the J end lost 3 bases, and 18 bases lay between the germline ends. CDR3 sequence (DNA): TGCGCCAGCAGCCAAGATGTACGGGCAGGGGGGTTCTACAATGAGCAGTTCTTC. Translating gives CASSQDVRAGGFYNEQFF.

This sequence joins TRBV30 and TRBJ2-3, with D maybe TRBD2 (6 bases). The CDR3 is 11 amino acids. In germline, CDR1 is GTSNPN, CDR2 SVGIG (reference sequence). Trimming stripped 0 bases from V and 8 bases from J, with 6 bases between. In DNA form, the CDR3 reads TGTGCCTGGAGTGTGGAGGGTACGCAGTATTTT. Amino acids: CAWSVEGTQYF. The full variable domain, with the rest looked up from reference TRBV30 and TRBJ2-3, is SQTIHQWPATLVQPVGSPLSLECTVEGTSNPNLYWYRQAAGRGLQLLFYSVGIGQISSEVPQNLSASRPQDRQFILSSKKLLLSDSGFYLCAWSVEGTQYFGPGTRLTVL.

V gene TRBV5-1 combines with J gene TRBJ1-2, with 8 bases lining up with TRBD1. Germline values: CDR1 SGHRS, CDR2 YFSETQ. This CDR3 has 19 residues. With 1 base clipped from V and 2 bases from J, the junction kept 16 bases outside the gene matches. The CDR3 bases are TGCGCCAGCAGCTTGCAGGGGGCTGCAAGGGTAGGGGACAACTATGGCTACACCTTC. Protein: CASSLQGAARVGDNYGYTF.

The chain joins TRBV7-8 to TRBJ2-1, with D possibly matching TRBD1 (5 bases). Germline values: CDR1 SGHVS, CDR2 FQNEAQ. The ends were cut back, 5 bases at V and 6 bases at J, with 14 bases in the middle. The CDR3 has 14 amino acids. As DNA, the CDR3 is TGTGCCAGCAGCCCCTCAGGGTGGGTCAATGAGCAGTTCTTC. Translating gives CASSPSGWVNEQFF.

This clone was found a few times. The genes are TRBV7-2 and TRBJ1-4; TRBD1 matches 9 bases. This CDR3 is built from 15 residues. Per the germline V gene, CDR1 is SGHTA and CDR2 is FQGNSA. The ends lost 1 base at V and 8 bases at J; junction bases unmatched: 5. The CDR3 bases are TGTGCCAGCAGCTTAGAGGGACAGGGTGGAGAAAAACTGTTTTTT. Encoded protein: CASSLEGQGGEKLFF.

The CDR3 DNA follows: TGTGCCAGTGGGGCAGGACGGGGCTACACCTTC. Translating it yields CASGAGRGYTF. The V and J genes are TRBV6-5 and TRBJ1-2, with D possibly matching TRBD1 (5 bases). The V end was cut by 9 bases, the J end by 8 bases, with 13 bases between. Germline CDR1 and CDR2: MNHEY and SVGAGI. This CDR3 has 11 amino acids.